The 9 T cell receptor beta chains given below trace back to one sample, sequenced in a study of identical twins. A single record per CDR3 protein comes from TCRdb applying MiXCR to the 5' RACE reads. The sample has over 250,000 distinct CDR3 sequences; roughly 10% are singletons. The same data also went into a second study, on yellow fever vaccine responses in identical twins.

The sequencing input was CD8+ T cells sorted from blood. The receptors were sampled from a woman under 30 in good health.

This clonotype was seen repeatedly, ten times or more. The V call is TRBV4-2, the J call TRBJ1-4; unclear D gene. Trimming pared 5 bases from V and 8 bases from J, leaving 15 bases between. Germline lookup yields CDR1 LGHNA and CDR2 YNFKEQ. This CDR3 comprises 14 residues. Written as DNA, the CDR3 is TGTGCCAGCAGCTCAAATCGTCCAAAAGAAAAACTGTTTTTT. Its translation: CASSSNRPKEKLFF.

There are a few counts of this clonotype. The chain employs TRBV15 and TRBJ2-5; perhaps TRBD2 as D (6 bases). The CDR3 has 16 amino acids. The V end lost 8 bases, the J end lost 4 bases, and 23 bases lay between the germline ends. Looked up from germline, CDR1 is LNHNV and CDR2 is YYDKDF (reference sequence). The CDR3 DNA sequence: TGTGCCACCTACTCAGGTCTGGGGGGAGCGAGAGAGACCCAGTACTTC. Translated, it gives CATYSGLGGARETQYF.

The V gene is TRBV10-3, the J gene TRBJ2-1; TRBD1 agrees at 12 bases. The CDR3 length is 16 residues. The germline V gene has CDR1 ENHRY and CDR2 SYGVKD. V dropped 4 bases and J dropped 6; count of bases not matched to a gene: 7. The CDR3, as DNA: TGTGCCATCAGTGGAAATCGGGACAGGGGGCCCAATGAGCAGTTCTTC. It translates to CAISGNRDRGPNEQFF.

In this sample, this clonotype turned up once. The junction does not match germline at one end; this may be a read error. The J gene is TRBJ2-1, the V gene TRBV6-4; D gene ambiguous. CDR1 and CDR2 from the germline V gene are MRHNA and SNTAGT. The CDR3 contains 16 residues. CDR3 DNA sequence: TGTACCAGCAGTGACTCGCAGGTGAGCTCCTACAATGAGCAGTTCTTC. Encoded protein: CTSSDSQVSSYNEQFF.

This chain connects TRBV20-1 to TRBJ1-2; no definite D call. The CDR3 covers 15 residues. Trimming removed 4 bases from V and 4 bases from J, with 19 bases in between. Germline values: CDR1 DFQATT, CDR2 SNEGSKA (reference sequence). The CDR3 spells CSATEKRIVGYGYTF. The CDR3 DNA is TGCAGTGCTACAGAGAAGCGGATAGTTGGCTATGGCTACACCTTC.

This clonotype has only a few counts. The chain recombines TRBV27 with TRBJ2-5; tentatively, D is TRBD1 or TRBD2 (5 bases each). With 3 bases removed from V and 4 bases from J, the gap between germline ends came to 21 bases. The length of the CDR3 is 17 residues. Germline lookup yields CDR1 MNHEY and CDR2 SMNVEV (reference sequence). Here the CDR3 reads CASSFVSGALLIETQYF. The DNA of the CDR3 is TGTGCCAGCAGTTTCGTGTCCGGGGCTTTATTGATAGAGACCCAGTACTTC.

This clonotype came up a few times. This chain joins TRBV27 and TRBJ2-1; the match to TRBD2 covers 8 bases. The CDR3 sequence is 13 residues long. Per germline, CDR1 MNHEY and CDR2 SMNVEV (reference sequence). V lost 7 bases and J lost 9; bases outside the gene matches: 8. The CDR3 reads CASNPSGGGEQFF. The CDR3 bases are TGTGCCAGCAATCCGAGCGGGGGAGGTGAGCAGTTCTTC.

This clonotype was observed a handful of times. The chain combines TRBV5-5 with TRBJ1-3; D not certain. In germline, CDR1 is SGHKS, CDR2 YYEKEE (reference sequence). The length of the CDR3 is 18 residues. V was pared by 0 bases and J by 1 base, with 17 bases between. CDR3 loop: CASSLEPGPSVSGNTIYF. CDR3 nucleotide sequence: TGTGCCAGCAGCTTGGAGCCGGGCCCCTCGGTATCTGGAAACACCATATATTTT.

This clonotype was observed at least ten times. The CDR3 protein is CASSEYPPGQGDPETQYF. In nucleotides, the CDR3 is TGTGCCAGCAGTGAATATCCTCCGGGACAGGGTGATCCCGAGACCCAGTACTTC. This chain connects TRBV25-1 to TRBJ2-5; 9 bases agree with TRBD1. Germline CDR1 and CDR2: MGHDK and SYGVNS. The CDR3 totals 18 residues. Trimming cost V 0 bases and J 5 bases; bases outside gene matches: 13.